A single T cell receptor beta chain is shown here with its context. As the template, RNA transcripts were used to amplify TCR beta CDR3 regions. HTBI primers primed a first-round RT-PCR, and a second-round multiplex PCR followed. TCRdb reprocessed the multiplex PCR reads via MiXCR and lists one record per CDR3 protein. The table records 200,000 to 300,000 distinct CDR3 sequences, around 45% of them present only once. The germline CDR1 and CDR2 sequences are SNHLY and FYNNEI. Deletions cut 6 bases from V and 4 bases from J, with 13 bases between. CDR3 length equals 14 residues. This specimen comes from a study of Graves' ophthalmopathy and Graves' hyperthyroidism.

The TCR sequence derives from an adult man with Graves' ophthalmopathy. This chain uses TRBV2 with TRBJ1-5; perhaps TRBD1 as D (6 bases). The material sequenced was peripheral blood. The CDR3 DNA follows: TGTGCCAGCAGAACAGGGTTTGATAATCAGCCCCAGCATTTT. This encodes CASRTGFDNQPQHF.